This is a list of T cell receptor beta chains from one sample in a study of CD8+ T cells in alopecia areata. Only in-frame clones appear in the TCRdb table, and some are missing; sequencing was by immunoSEQ multiplex PCR. Among some 170,000 clones listed, 58% were seen once. The starting material was CD4+ T cells sorted from blood, obtained at roughly week 55, from a patient treated with tofacitinib. Receptor source: a human donor with alopecia areata. Both conserved end residues are part of each CDR3. A D gene is named only where the DNA matches it firmly. A clone size is listed for some rows: how often the clone was seen (once, few, many), or a class if it is expanded.

clone size | D gene | J gene | V gene | CDR3 protein | CDR3 DNA
NA | NA | TRBJ1-1 | TRBV7-8 | CASSLALKGEAFF | TGTGCCAGCAGCTTAGCGCTTAAGGGTGAAGCTTTCTTT
NA | NA | TRBJ2-4 | TRBV15 | CATSRDLKNIQYF | TGTGCCACCAGCAGAGATCTGAAAAACATTCAGTACTTC
NA | NA | TRBJ2-5 | TRBV10-3 | CAISEQGETQYF | TGTGCCATCAGTGAACAGGGTGAGACCCAGTACTTC
NA | TRBD1 | TRBJ1-6 | TRBV2 | CASSLADRLHF | TGTGCCAGCAGCCTAGCGGACAGGCTCCACTTT
NA | NA | TRBJ2-7 | TRBV4-1 | CASGGDYEQYF | TGCGCCAGCGGGGGTGACTACGAGCAGTACTTC
NA | NA | TRBJ2-2 | TRBV6-5 | CASSYIVRDTGELFF | TGTGCCAGCAGTTATATAGTGAGGGACACCGGGGAGCTGTTTTTT
few | TRBD1 | TRBJ1-1 | TRBV7-9 | CASRTGALNTEAFF | TGTGCCAGCAGGACAGGGGCGCTGAACACTGAAGCTTTCTTT
few | TRBD2 | TRBJ2-7 | TRBV5-6 | CASSLGQRGTYEQYF | TGTGCCAGCAGCTTGGGCCAGCGGGGGACCTACGAGCAGTACTTC
few | NA | TRBJ2-4 | TRBV18 | CASSHGGQLAKNIQYF | TGTGCCAGCTCACACGGGGGTCAACTAGCCAAAAACATTCAGTACTTC
NA | NA | TRBJ1-1 | TRBV5-4 | CASSLAGNTEAFF | TGTGCCAGCAGCTTGGCCGGGAACACTGAAGCTTTCTTT
NA | NA | TRBJ2-5 | TRBV6-5 | CASSFAGTQYF | TGTGCCAGCAGTTTCGCGGGGACCCAGTACTTC
NA | NA | TRBJ1-2 | TRBV30 | CAWSVQVGYGYTF | TGTGCCTGGAGTGTACAGGTGGGCTATGGCTACACCTTC
NA | NA | TRBJ2-5 | TRBV15 | CATSRDRAQETQYF | TGTGCCACCAGCAGAGACAGGGCGCAAGAGACCCAGTACTTC
few | NA | TRBJ2-1 | TRBV5-1 | CASSSGDEQFF | TGCGCCAGCAGCTCGGGTGACGAGCAGTTCTTC
NA | NA | TRBJ1-1 | TRBV30 | CAWGGPHLGAFF | TGTGCCTGGGGGGGACCCCATTTAGGCGCTTTCTTT
few | NA | TRBJ1-3 | TRBV29-1 | CSARGGSGNTIYF | TGCAGCGCCCGGGGGGGCTCTGGAAACACCATATATTTT
few | TRBD2 | TRBJ2-1 | TRBV10-3 | CAISEPGTSGNEQFF | TGTGCCATCAGTGAGCCCGGGACTAGCGGAAATGAGCAGTTCTTC
NA | NA | TRBJ1-2 | TRBV2 | CASKASYGYTF | TGTGCCAGCAAGGCATCCTATGGCTACACCTTC
NA | TRBD1 | TRBJ2-7 | TRBV30 | CAGKGQSEQYF | TGTGCCGGAAAGGGACAGTCCGAGCAGTACTTC
many | NA | TRBJ2-1 | TRBV10-3 | CAISDFSGATYNEQFF | TGTGCCATCAGTGATTTTTCGGGGGCCACTTACAATGAGCAGTTCTTC
NA | NA | TRBJ1-2 | TRBV6-1 | CASSEDPLGGGYTF | TGTGCCAGCAGTGAAGACCCCCTCGGGGGGGGCTACACCTTC
NA | NA | TRBJ1-1 | TRBV18 | CASSPYGLGKYTEAFF | TGTGCCAGCTCACCCTACGGCCTCGGGAAGTACACTGAAGCTTTCTTT
few | TRBD1 | TRBJ2-3 | TRBV30 | CAGDRGGTDTQYF | TGTGCCGGTGACAGGGGTGGCACAGATACGCAGTATTTT
NA | NA | TRBJ1-4 | TRBV29-1 | CSVQQGTTNEKLFF | TGCAGCGTGCAACAGGGCACAACTAATGAAAAACTGTTTTTT
NA | NA | TRBJ2-2 | TRBV19 | CATLPADTNTGELFF | TGTGCCACCCTCCCCGCGGATACGAACACCGGGGAGCTGTTTTTT
few | NA | TRBJ1-1 | TRBV5-1 | CASSLRTGNTEAFF | TGCGCCAGCAGCCTTCGGACGGGGAACACTGAAGCTTTCTTT
NA | NA | TRBJ1-2 | TRBV29-1 | CSALEGGYTF | TGCAGCGCCCTGGAAGGGGGCTACACCTTC
NA | NA | TRBJ1-2 | TRBV29-1 | CSAKDASSSYGYTF | TGCAGCGCCAAGGACGCTTCCTCCAGCTATGGCTACACCTTC
NA | NA | TRBJ2-5 | TRBV5-6 | CASSLVTETQYF | TGTGCCAGCAGCTTGGTCACTGAGACCCAGTACTTC
NA | NA | TRBJ2-7 | TRBV18 | CASSLSYEQYF | TGTGCCAGCTCGCTCTCCTACGAGCAGTACTTC
NA | NA | TRBJ2-5 | TRBV5-1 | CASSLATEETQYF | TGCGCCAGCAGCTTGGCGACAGAAGAGACCCAGTACTTC
NA | NA | TRBJ1-1 | TRBV7-9 | CASSSSGWDTEAFF | TGTGCCAGCAGCTCCTCCGGGTGGGACACTGAAGCTTTCTTT
NA | NA | TRBJ1-2 | TRBV2 | CASSEEWQASHSF | TGTGCCAGCAGTGAAGAGTGGCAGGCCTCCCACTCCTTC
NA | NA | TRBJ2-7 | TRBV6-6 | CASSSFGGLANYEQYF | TGTGCCAGCAGTTCCTTCGGGGGACTGGCAAACTACGAGCAGTACTTC
NA | TRBD1 | TRBJ1-1 | TRBV11-3 | CASSARQGTNTEAFF | TGTGCCAGCAGCGCAAGACAGGGAACGAACACTGAAGCTTTCTTT
NA | TRBD1 | TRBJ1-6 | TRBV7-9 | CASSFGQGASPLHF | TGTGCCAGCAGCTTCGGACAGGGAGCTTCACCCCTCCACTTT